Listed here are 16 T cell receptor beta chains from one sample, sequenced in a study of prognosis after radiotherapy for stage I lung cancer (dated by TCRdb to the early 2020s). Instrument used: Illumina HiSeq 3000. Two rounds of multiplex PCR were performed to amplify the TCR beta CDR3 region from genomic DNA. The first PCR round used primers specific to each TRBV and TRBJ gene, and the primer sequences were filed in Chinese patent CN105087789A. Clones were called with MiXCR by TCRdb after fastp trimmed the public reads at Q25, and only in-frame beta chains were retained. Under each unique CDR3 protein, matching rows form one entry showing the most common genes and DNA. Present in this sample are fewer than 35,000 distinct CDR3 sequences, about half of which were seen just once. Of the sample, more than 15% is held by the ten largest clones. Specimen: PBMCs, collected before or after stereotactic body radiation therapy (not recorded which). These receptors originate from a donor over 45 with non-small cell lung cancer.

Ten or more counts support this clonotype. V gene TRBV7-2 combines with J gene TRBJ2-1; D gene ambiguous. V lost 0 bases to trimming and J lost 6 bases, with 15 bases between them. CDR1 and CDR2 (germline): SGHTA, FQGNSA. The CDR3 has 16 residues. The CDR3 is CASSLAGDLVGNEQFF. DNA for the CDR3: TGTGCCAGCAGCTTAGCAGGCGATTTGGTAGGCAATGAGCAGTTCTTC.

Sample share makes this clonotype medium-sized. The V and J genes are TRBV7-9 and TRBJ1-2, with 7 nucleotides matching TRBD1. J gave up 2 bases and V 3 bases, and 15 bases lay outside the gene matches. Germline-derived CDR1 and CDR2 are SEHNR and FQNEAQ (reference sequence). The CDR3 contains 18 residues. The CDR3: CASSLSSGGGQKNYGYTF. CDR3 bases: TGTGCCAGCAGCTTGAGCTCAGGGGGGGGACAGAAGAACTATGGCTACACCTTC.

The chain recombines TRBV2 with TRBJ2-1; TRBD1 is a possible D gene (6 bases). The CDR3 is made up of 13 amino acids. The V and J ends lost 5 bases and 10 bases respectively, with 15 bases between them. CDR1 and CDR2 (germline): SNHLY, FYNNEI. The CDR3 coding sequence is TGTGCCAGCAGTCAACAGGGTCATCCCGAGCAGTTCTTC. This encodes CASSQQGHPEQFF.

For this clonotype: A far larger clone is only one base removed, so a read error is likely. The gene calls are TRBV7-2 and TRBJ2-7; D unclear. Germline-derived CDR1 and CDR2 are SGHTA and FQGNSA. This CDR3 is built from 15 residues. V lost 6 bases, J lost 5 bases, and 20 bases lay in between. Here the CDR3 reads CASSQIPGTQNEQYF. CDR3 nucleotide sequence: TGTGCCAGCAGTCAAATACCGGGCACCCAGAACGAGCAGTACTTC.

This clonotype has a count of ten or more. The chain combines TRBV24-1 with TRBJ2-1, with TRBD1 as a possible D gene (6 bases). Germline CDR1 KGHDR, CDR2 SFDVKD. With 7 bases removed from V and 6 bases from J, the gap between germline ends came to 24 bases. The CDR3 loop spans 17 amino acids. CDR3 in amino acids: CATSLGGAPAPVNEQFF. The CDR3, as DNA: TGTGCCACCAGCCTTGGGGGCGCGCCAGCGCCGGTCAATGAGCAGTTCTTC.

The chain employs TRBV6-1 and TRBJ2-3; 12 nucleotides match TRBD2. Germline lookup yields CDR1 MNHNS and CDR2 SASEGT. This CDR3 spans 15 amino acids. The V segment lost 4 bases and the J segment 2 bases; nucleotides outside the gene matches: 1. The CDR3 protein is CASSGLAGDTDTQYF. For the CDR3, the DNA is TGTGCCAGCAGTGGACTAGCGGGAGACACAGATACGCAGTATTTT.

Worth noting for this clonotype: A read error is possible here, since a much larger clone lies one base away. The CDR3 bases are TGTGCCACCAGTAATTCAGGGGGCTCCGGAAACATTCAGTACTTC. Residues: CATSNSGGSGNIQYF. The rearrangement links TRBV24-1 to TRBJ2-4, with TRBD1 identical over 8 bases. The CDR3 length is 15 residues. Germline V gives CDR1 KGHDR, CDR2 SFDVKD. V lost 6 bases to trimming and J lost 6 bases; unmatched junction nucleotides: 9.

This chain connects TRBV29-1 to TRBJ2-2, with TRBD2 matching over 9 bases. After removal of 1 base from V and 10 bases from J, the junction contained 16 bases not matched to a gene. The CDR3 is 17 amino acids. Germline CDR1 SQVTM, CDR2 ANQGSEA. CDR3 bases: TGCAGCGTTGAAGTAGGGAGCGGGGGGCCGAACACCTTGGAGCTGTTTTTT. The encoded protein is CSVEVGSGGPNTLELFF.

About this clonotype: One end of the junction fails to match germline, which may point to a read error. This chain uses TRBV5-6 with TRBJ1-6; D uncertain. The CDR3 has 15 residues. Germline V gene lookup returns CDR1 SGHDT and CDR2 YYEEEE. The CDR3 here is CASISKAREAAQALF. DNA for the CDR3: TGTGCCAGCATTTCCAAAGCGAGAGAGGCAGCCCAAGCTCTCTTT.

The chain employs TRBV19 and TRBJ1-5, with D uncertain. V shed 7 bases and J shed 2 bases, with 12 bases lying between them. CDR1 LNHDA and CDR2 SQIVND come from the germline V gene (reference sequence). The CDR3 is 14 residues long. DNA for the CDR3: TGTGCCAGTACCCCCCGCCGGGGCAATCAGCCCCAGCATTTT. It codes for CASTPRRGNQPQHF.

To note about this clonotype: Just one base apart from a much larger clone, this may be a read error. V and J are TRBV7-8 and TRBJ1-1, with a tentative D call TRBD1 (6 bases). The CDR3 has 15 residues. Per the germline V gene, CDR1 is SGHVS and CDR2 is FQNEAQ. V was pared by 2 bases and J by 5 bases, with 15 bases between. In nucleotides, the CDR3 is TGTGCCAGCAGCTTATCGACACAGGGTTATACTGAAGCTTTCTTT. Protein sequence: CASSLSTQGYTEAFF.

In its sample, this clonotype is medium-sized. The V and J genes are TRBV6-5 and TRBJ2-2; 9 positions match TRBD2. The J segment lost 1 base and the V segment lost 0 bases, leaving 3 bases of the junction unmatched. The V gene's germline CDR1 is MNHEY and CDR2 SVGAGI. CDR3 length equals 17 residues. CDR3 amino acids: CASSYSSTSGNTGELFF. CDR3 sequence (DNA): TGTGCCAGCAGTTACTCGTCGACTAGCGGGAACACCGGGGAGCTGTTTTTT.

The chain uses TRBV9 and TRBJ1-3, with unresolved D. Trimming removed 4 bases from V and 5 bases from J, with 7 bases in between. Germline V gene data show CDR1 as SGDLS and CDR2 as YYNGEE. The CDR3 has 12 amino acids. CDR3 in DNA: TGTGCCAGCAGCCCGGAGAGAAACACCATATATTTT. This gives the protein CASSPERNTIYF.

This clonotype came up many times. This sequence joins TRBV20-1 and TRBJ2-1; 11 nucleotides match TRBD2. The CDR3 runs to 14 residues. Per the germline V gene, CDR1 is DFQATT and CDR2 is SNEGSKA (reference sequence). DNA for the CDR3: TGCAGCCCCTTAACTAGCGGGGGTTACAATGAGCAGTTCTTC. Translation gives CSPLTSGGYNEQFF.

The V call is TRBV6-1, the J call TRBJ2-3; D unclear. Between the trimmed V and J ends, which lost 6 bases and 1 base, there was a span of 8 bases. The CDR3 extends over 13 amino acids. Germline values: CDR1 MNHNS, CDR2 SASEGT. The CDR3 sequence is CASSLERTDTQYF. DNA for the CDR3: TGTGCCAGCAGCCTGGAACGCACAGATACGCAGTATTTT.

This rearrangement joins TRBV6-2 or TRBV6-3 to TRBJ1-4, with a possible D match to TRBD1 (5 bases). V was cut by 5 bases and J by 6 bases, with 16 bases left in between. There are 15 residues in the CDR3. Germline-derived CDR1 and CDR2 are MNHEY and SVGEGT. This chain's CDR3 is CASSTGGGVYEKLFF. In DNA, the CDR3 is TGTGCCAGCAGTACCGGTGGAGGGGTGTATGAAAAACTGTTTTTT.